Each of the 12 T cell receptor beta chains below was sequenced from the same sample in a study of blood T cell repertoires in COVID-19. The assay was immunoSEQ multiplex PCR, and TCRdb's table has in-frame clones only and misses some. This sample has around 190,000 clones, with less than 90% found just once. Sequencing input: peripheral blood. The receptor set was obtained from a woman in her sixties or seventies with COVID-19, enrolled during active disease.

This chain uses TRBV6-5 with TRBJ1-3; D gene ambiguous. The germline gives CDR1 MNHEY, CDR2 SVGAGI. This CDR3 contains 13 residues. V was trimmed by 6 bases and J by 0 bases, leaving 6 bases between them. CDR3 sequence reads: CASRGSSGNTIYF. The CDR3, as DNA: TGTGCCAGCAGGGGCTCCTCTGGAAACACCATATATTTT.

This rearrangement joins TRBV14 to TRBJ2-3; TRBD1 aligns across 7 bases. V lost 3 bases, J lost 0 bases, and 9 bases stayed unmatched. The CDR3 consists of 17 residues. Germline V gives CDR1 SGHDN, CDR2 FVKESK. The CDR3 spells CASSHGIFRGSTDTQYF. The CDR3 region has the DNA TGTGCCAGCAGCCATGGTATCTTCAGGGGGAGCACAGATACGCAGTATTTT.

The rearrangement links TRBV7-6 to TRBJ2-1; the D is unclear. Per germline, CDR1 SGHVS and CDR2 FNYEAQ. CDR3 length: 15 amino acids. The V end lost 5 bases, the J end lost 2 bases, and 13 bases lay between the germline ends. CDR3 sequence: CASSRTQEPYNEQFF. The CDR3, as DNA: TGTGCCAGCAGCCGAACGCAGGAACCCTACAATGAGCAGTTCTTC.

V and J are TRBV7-9 and TRBJ2-7; TRBD1 might be the D (6 bases). CDR3 length: 13 amino acids. Germline V gene lookup returns CDR1 SEHNR and CDR2 FQNEAQ (reference sequence). Between the trimmed V and J ends, which lost 2 bases and 7 bases, there was a span of 12 bases. CDR3 bases: TGTGCCAGCAGCTTATGGGACAAAGGTGAGCAGTACTTC. It codes for CASSLWDKGEQYF.

As DNA, the CDR3 is TGTGCCAGCAGTGAACGACACAGGGTTCGGGAAAAACTGTTTTTT. Protein sequence: CASSERHRVREKLFF. The gene calls are TRBV28 and TRBJ1-4; weak D call: TRBD1 (6 bases). The CDR3 consists of 15 residues. V was pared by 5 bases and J by 8 bases, with 18 bases between. Looked up from germline, CDR1 is MDHEN and CDR2 is SYDVKM.

The chain recombines TRBV5-4 with TRBJ2-3; 7 nucleotides match TRBD2. The CDR3 totals 17 residues. The ends lost 7 bases at V and 7 bases at J; junction bases unmatched: 21. Germline assignment: CDR1 SGHNT and CDR2 YYREEE (reference sequence). CDR3 DNA sequence: TGTGCCAGCTCCAAACCCCCAACGGGAGGACCTTCGAATACGCAGTATTTT. Its translation: CASSKPPTGGPSNTQYF.

CDR3 nucleotides: TGTGCCAGCAGCTCTCGATCGAGATCTGGGGCAGGGTCTATCGCAGATACGCAGTATTTT. This encodes CASSSRSRSGAGSIADTQYF. V is TRBV28 and J is TRBJ2-3, with D maybe TRBD1 (5 bases). V was clipped by 6 bases and J by 4 bases, with 32 bases between them. Per germline, CDR1 MDHEN and CDR2 SYDVKM. There are 20 residues in the CDR3. Drawing the rest from reference TRBV28 and TRBJ2-3, the complete variable domain is DVKVTQSSRYLVKRTGEKVFLECVQDMDHENMFWYRQDPGLGLRLIYFSYDVKMKEKGDIPEGYSVSREKKERFSLILESASTNQTSMYLCASSSRSRSGAGSIADTQYFGPGTRLTVL.

This clone occurred once. The rearrangement uses TRBV27 and TRBJ1-6; 8 bases fit TRBD1. The germline V gene has CDR1 MNHEY and CDR2 SMNVEV (reference sequence). J gave up 9 bases and V 5 bases, and 6 bases lay outside the gene matches. CDR3 length equals 14 residues. The CDR3 nucleotides are TGTGCCAGCAGTCAGACAGGGGTGAGTTCACCCCTCCACTTT. Translated, it gives CASSQTGVSSPLHF.

The gene calls are TRBV4-3 and TRBJ2-7; 9 bases fit TRBD1. This CDR3 comprises 18 residues. V shed 0 bases and J 4 bases; nucleotides not matched to a gene: 13. Germline V gene lookup returns CDR1 LGHNA and CDR2 YSLEER. The CDR3 sequence: CASSQDWGFGDRGYEQYF. CDR3 nucleotide sequence: TGCGCCAGCAGCCAAGATTGGGGCTTTGGAGACAGGGGGTACGAGCAGTACTTC.

The chain employs TRBV2 and TRBJ1-2; D perhaps matches TRBD1 (6 bases). CDR3 length: 18 amino acids. Germline CDR1 is SNHLY and CDR2 is FYNNEI. The ends were cut back, 4 bases at V and 2 bases at J, with 23 bases in the middle. The CDR3 nucleotides read TGTGCCAGCAGTGTTCCGGTGGAACAGGGACAATTGAACTATGGCTACACCTTC. Encoded protein: CASSVPVEQGQLNYGYTF.

The rearrangement uses TRBV27 and TRBJ1-6; 8 nucleotides line up with TRBD1. Trimming took 0 bases from V and 4 from J; bases not matched to a gene: 14. The CDR3 consists of 20 residues. Germline V gives CDR1 MNHEY, CDR2 SMNVEV (reference sequence). CDR3 amino acids: CASSLSIGTGGGGYNSPLHF. In DNA form, the CDR3 reads TGTGCCAGCAGTTTATCGATTGGGACAGGAGGGGGCGGATATAATTCACCCCTCCACTTT.

The V call is TRBV6-2 or TRBV6-3, the J call TRBJ1-5, with D hard to call. Germline assignment: CDR1 MNHEY and CDR2 SVGEGT. The CDR3 is 15 residues long. Trimming took off 6 bases at V and 2 bases at J, with 14 bases between the two ends. This chain's CDR3 is CASSPVGRGNQPQHF. For the CDR3, the DNA is TGTGCCAGCAGCCCCGTGGGGAGAGGCAATCAGCCCCAGCATTTT.